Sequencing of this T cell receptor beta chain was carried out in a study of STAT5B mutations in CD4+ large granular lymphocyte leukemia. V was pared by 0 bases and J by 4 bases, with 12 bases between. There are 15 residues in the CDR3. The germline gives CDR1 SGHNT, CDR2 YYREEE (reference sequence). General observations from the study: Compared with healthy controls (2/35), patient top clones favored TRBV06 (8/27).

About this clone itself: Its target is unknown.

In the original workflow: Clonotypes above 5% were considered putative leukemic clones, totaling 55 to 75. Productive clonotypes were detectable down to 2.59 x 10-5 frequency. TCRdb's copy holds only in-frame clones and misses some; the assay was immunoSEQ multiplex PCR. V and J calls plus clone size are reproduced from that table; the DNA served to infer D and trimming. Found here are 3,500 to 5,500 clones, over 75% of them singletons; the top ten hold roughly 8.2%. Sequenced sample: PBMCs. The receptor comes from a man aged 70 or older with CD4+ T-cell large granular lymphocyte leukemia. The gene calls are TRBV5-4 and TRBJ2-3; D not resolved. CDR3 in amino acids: CASSLGGLVADTQYF. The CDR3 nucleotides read TGTGCCAGCAGCTTGGGCGGCCTAGTGGCAGATACGCAGTATTTT.